This paragraph covers one TCR beta chain sequence. The entry originates in a study of blood T cell repertoires in COVID-19. Study background: COVID-19 samples collected from the United States, Italy and Spain covered acute and convalescent phases.

Some clones are missing from TCRdb's copy, which holds only in-frame ones; the method was immunoSEQ multiplex PCR. The sample yields about 150,000 clones, approximately 90% seen once. CDR3 length: 15 residues. Germline assignment: CDR1 LNHDA and CDR2 SQIVND (reference sequence). V lost 5 bases to trimming and J lost 8 bases; unmatched junction nucleotides: 7. The source material was peripheral blood. The clonotype was recovered from a human donor in a cohort sampled during active COVID-19. The rearrangement links TRBV19 to TRBJ2-1; 12 bases agree with TRBD1. This CDR3 reads CASSQTGTGGYEQFF. CDR3 bases: TGTGCCAGTAGTCAAACCGGGACAGGGGGCTATGAGCAGTTCTTC.